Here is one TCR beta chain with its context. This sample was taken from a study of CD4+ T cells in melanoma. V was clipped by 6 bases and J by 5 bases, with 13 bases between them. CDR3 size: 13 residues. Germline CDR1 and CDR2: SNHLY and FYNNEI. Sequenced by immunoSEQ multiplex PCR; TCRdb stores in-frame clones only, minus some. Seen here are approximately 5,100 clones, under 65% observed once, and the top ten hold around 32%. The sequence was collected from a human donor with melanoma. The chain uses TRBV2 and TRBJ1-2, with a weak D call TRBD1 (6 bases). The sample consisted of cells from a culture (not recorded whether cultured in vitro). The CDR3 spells CASSSGQLYGYTF. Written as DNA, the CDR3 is TGTGCCAGCAGCTCCGGACAGCTTTATGGCTACACCTTC.